This T cell receptor (beta chain) was profiled in a study of CD8 T cells in Susac syndrome. This CDR3 comprises 16 residues. Germline-derived CDR1 and CDR2 are SGHRS and YFSETQ. J gave up 2 bases and V 0 bases, and 3 bases lay outside the gene matches. After extraction with the RNeasy kit, 0.5 to 1 ug of the RNA was reverse transcribed using random hexamers. One entry per CDR3 protein results from TCRdb running MiXCR on the immunoSEQ multiplex PCR reads. Of over 130,000 distinct CDR3 sequences in the sample, 90% to 95% were seen once. The chain carries TRBV5-1 and TRBJ1-5; the match to TRBD1 covers 9 bases. The receptor's source is a human donor with multiple sclerosis. The sample comprised CD4+ T cells from PBMCs. The DNA for the CDR3 is TGCGCCAGCAGCTTGGGGGACAGGGAGGGCAATCAGCCCCAGCATTTT. Residues: CASSLGDREGNQPQHF.